This record concerns one TCR beta chain sequence. The data were obtained in a study of blood T cells in healthy people across ages. The CDR3 sequence is 15 residues long. Germline-derived CDR1 and CDR2 are SGHTA and FQGNSA. V was shortened by 0 bases and J by 7 bases, with 12 bases between the two germline ends. It was with a sample-barcoded 5' primer and a J-beta primer mix that a second PCR of about 7 to 12 cycles was run. MiXCR, run by TCRdb on the 5' RACE reads, gives a single entry per CDR3 protein. The sample lists 1.8 million or so distinct CDR3 sequences, about two fifths occurring once. The chain carries TRBV7-2 and TRBJ2-2; D gene uncertain. Sample: blood. This clonotype was sampled from a human donor in good health. CDR3 sequence reads: CASSLARTRVGELFF. CDR3 coding DNA: TGTGCCAGCAGCTTAGCTCGTACACGTGTCGGGGAGCTGTTTTTT.